This T cell receptor beta chain originates from a study of T cells after yellow fever vaccination. This clonotype was recorded only once. TCRdb passed the 5' RACE reads through MiXCR, listing each CDR3 protein once. This table has over 25,000 distinct CDR3 sequences, 10% to 13% appearing once. Germline-derived CDR1 and CDR2 are SGHNT and YYREEE (reference sequence). The CDR3 is 16 residues long. Trimming left V 0 bases short and J 10 bases short, with 17 bases between. Study-level findings and limits: Abundant clonotypes (contaminants from the bulk population) could be present in FACS-sorted repertoires.

The source is a man aged 18 to 29 who received the YFV17D yellow fever vaccine. The source was PBMCs, either bulk or a sorted T-cell subset (CD4+, CD8+, memory, or dextramer-sorted; not recorded which), collected approximately 15 days after the first yellow fever vaccination. The chain links TRBV5-4 to TRBJ1-6; D ambiguous. CDR3 sequence reads: CASSLEKGIRKSPLHF. In nucleotides, the CDR3 is TGTGCCAGCAGCTTGGAAAAGGGTATTCGAAAGTCACCCCTCCACTTT.